This T cell receptor (beta chain) is drawn from a study of T-cell memory formation after mild COVID-19. As regards this clonotype: Its antigen is unknown.

Whole-study results and caveats: Clones contracting across day 15 to 85 had a balanced CD4/CD8 profile; later expanding clones leaned CD4+.

With constant-segment primers, 5'RACE yielded cDNA libraries of TCR alpha and TCR beta that carried sample barcodes and UMIs. TCRdb processed the 5' RACE reads anew with MiXCR; each CDR3 protein has one entry. The sample lists roughly 370,000 distinct CDR3 sequences, about 16% occurring once. V lost 6 bases, J lost 5 bases, and 8 bases lay in between. CDR3 size: 12 residues. Germline V gives CDR1 MDHEN, CDR2 SYDVKM. This receptor was obtained from a man between 18 and 29 years old who had mild COVID-19 (a few samples of this study predate the infection). Cell type and time point are not known. V gene TRBV28 combines with J gene TRBJ2-1; unclear D gene. Material for sequencing was PBMCs or a T cell subset sorted from them (not recorded which). The CDR3 loop reads CASRVTNNEQFF. As DNA, the CDR3 is TGTGCCAGCAGGGTGACGAACAATGAGCAGTTCTTC.